Each of the 14 T cell receptor beta chains below was sequenced from the same sample in a study of vaccination and CD4 T cells after COVID-19. Their target antigens are unknown. Treatment denoted: approximately 9-day PBMC culture with coronavirus spike peptide pools or control peptides (ViraFEST assay). Sequencing of cultured CD4+ T cell DNA used the Oncomine TCR Beta short-read assay. TCRdb called the PCR reads again in MiXCR, with one record for every CDR3 protein. The data hold roughly 12,000 distinct CDR3 sequences, with roughly 50% observed a single time. The source material was CD4+ T cells from blood, cultured in vitro. The origin of the receptors is a human donor who had recovered from COVID-19.

The chain links TRBV20-1 to TRBJ1-1, with a tentative D call TRBD1 (5 bases). This CDR3 comprises 11 residues. The ends were cut back, 1 base at V and 7 bases at J, with 7 bases in the middle. Per germline, CDR1 DFQATT and CDR2 SNEGSKA (reference sequence). The CDR3 reads CSARAGGEAFF. In nucleotides, the CDR3 is TGCAGTGCTAGAGCCGGGGGTGAAGCTTTCTTT.

The chain carries TRBV28 and TRBJ2-2, with 8 bases fitting TRBD1. The V and J ends lost 2 bases and 4 bases, in that order; junction bases with no gene match: 3. In germline, CDR1 is MDHEN, CDR2 SYDVKM. The length of the CDR3 is 15 residues. This chain's CDR3 is CASSLQGAGTGELFF. The DNA for the CDR3 is TGTGCCAGCAGTTTACAGGGGGCAGGCACCGGGGAGCTGTTTTTT.

This chain connects TRBV20-1 to TRBJ1-1; 7 bases are shared with TRBD1. The CDR3 extends over 15 amino acids. Trimming removed 6 bases from V and 2 bases from J; junction bases left unmatched: 12. Per the germline V gene, CDR1 is DFQATT and CDR2 is SNEGSKA (reference sequence). The CDR3 DNA is TGCAGTGCAATACCCGCGGGACAGTCAAACACTGAAGCTTTCTTT. The encoded protein is CSAIPAGQSNTEAFF.

J is TRBJ1-1 and V is TRBV2; 7 nucleotides line up with TRBD1. This CDR3 contains 15 residues. CDR1 is SNHLY, CDR2 FYNNEI, per germline. V lost 8 bases, J lost 0 bases, and 9 bases stayed unmatched. CDR3 bases: TGTGCCAGCGGTGGTCGAGGGGGCCTGAACACTGAAGCTTTCTTT. It codes for CASGGRGGLNTEAFF. Complete variable domain (other parts from reference TRBV2 and TRBJ1-1): EPEVTQTPSHQVTQMGQEVILRCVPISNHLYFYWYRQILGQKVEFLVSFYNNEISEKSEIFDDQFSVERPDGSNFTLKIRSTKLEDSAMYFCASGGRGGLNTEAFFGQGTRLTVV.

This rearrangement joins TRBV14 to TRBJ1-5; D gene unclear. Germline V gene sequence: CDR1 SGHDN, CDR2 FVKESK. The germline V and J ends were trimmed by 8 bases and 7 bases, with 6 bases remaining between them. CDR3 length equals 10 residues. The CDR3, as DNA: TGTGCCAGCCCAAACCAGCCCCAGCATTTT. This gives the protein CASPNQPQHF.

The chain links TRBV7-9 to TRBJ2-3; D may match TRBD1 or TRBD2 (5 bases each). The CDR3 consists of 16 residues. Trimming pared 2 bases from V and 1 base from J, leaving 13 bases between. In germline, CDR1 is SEHNR, CDR2 FQNEAQ (reference sequence). The CDR3 is CASSLLGDPRTDTQYF. The DNA of the CDR3 is TGTGCCAGCAGCTTATTGGGGGACCCCCGCACAGATACGCAGTATTTT.

This chain joins TRBV5-1 and TRBJ2-7; 9 nucleotides line up with TRBD1. The germline V gene encodes CDR1 SGHRS and CDR2 YFSETQ. The CDR3 length is 14 residues. After removal of 3 bases from V and 5 bases from J, the junction contained 6 bases not matched to a gene. The CDR3 protein is CASSSQGASNEQYF. In DNA form, the CDR3 reads TGCGCCAGCAGCTCACAGGGGGCATCTAACGAGCAGTACTTC. The full variable domain, in which reference TRBV5-1 and TRBJ2-7 provide the parts outside the CDR3, is KAGVTQTPRYLIKTRGQQVTLSCSPISGHRSVSWYQQTPGQGLQFLFEYFSETQRNKGNFPGRFSGRQFSNSRSEMNVSTLELGDSALYLCASSSQGASNEQYFGPGTRLTVT.

The genes are TRBV5-4 and TRBJ1-6; D uncertain. CDR3 length: 14 amino acids. Germline V lookup: CDR1 SGHNT, CDR2 YYREEE (reference sequence). The V end lost 2 bases, the J end lost 7 bases, and 10 bases lay between the germline ends. The CDR3 coding sequence is TGTGCCAGCAGCTTTACGGGGAACAATTCACCCCTCCACTTT. Translating it yields CASSFTGNNSPLHF.

This clonotype was counted a few times. V is TRBV15 and J is TRBJ2-7, with D hard to call. The V end lost 1 base, the J end lost 0 bases, and 7 bases lay between the germline ends. The CDR3 has 14 amino acids. Germline loops: CDR1 LNHNV, CDR2 YYDKDF (reference sequence). CDR3 nucleotides: TGTGCCACCAGCAGAGCCGGCGGCTCCTACGAGCAGTACTTC. The encoded protein is CATSRAGGSYEQYF.

This clonotype was picked up a small number of times. The rearrangement links TRBV24-1 to TRBJ2-3; a weak D match, TRBD2 (7 bases). The V end lost 7 bases, the J end lost 0 bases, and 10 bases lay between the germline ends. The CDR3 is 14 amino acids. CDR1 and CDR2 (germline): KGHDR, SFDVKD. The CDR3 sequence is CATRGGLSTDTQYF. In DNA form, the CDR3 reads TGTGCCACCAGGGGGGGGCTAAGCACAGATACGCAGTATTTT.

This chain joins TRBV7-9 and TRBJ1-5, with D unclear. Trimming took 3 bases from V and 2 from J, leaving 17 bases between them. The V gene's germline CDR1 is SEHNR and CDR2 FQNEAQ (reference sequence). This CDR3 has 17 amino acids. As DNA, the CDR3 is TGTGCCAGCAGCTTGAGGACCGGCATTGGGGGCAATCAGCCCCAGCATTTT. This gives the protein CASSLRTGIGGNQPQHF.

This chain uses TRBV10-3 with TRBJ1-1; D not certain. V shed 6 bases and J shed 1 base, with 9 bases lying between them. The CDR3 has 13 amino acids. Germline V lookup: CDR1 ENHRY, CDR2 SYGVKD. The CDR3 DNA follows: TGTGCCATCAGAACGCCGGGGAACACTGAAGCTTTCTTT. Its translation: CAIRTPGNTEAFF.

The chain recombines TRBV5-4 with TRBJ2-1, with no clear D. The CDR3 contains 16 residues. The V and J ends lost 2 bases and 7 bases respectively, with 19 bases between them. From germline, CDR1 is SGHNT and CDR2 YYREEE (reference sequence). DNA of the CDR3: TGTGCCAGCAGCTTATACGGTGGGGAATTTATGAATGAGCAGTTCTTC. Amino acid sequence: CASSLYGGEFMNEQFF.

The rearrangement links TRBV18 to TRBJ1-2; tentative D call: TRBD1 (5 bases). V gave up 3 bases and J gave up 8 bases, with 19 bases separating them. Germline loops: CDR1 KGHSH, CDR2 LQKENI. This CDR3 comprises 15 residues. The chain's CDR3 is CASSPGWDDASGYTF. The CDR3 coding sequence is TGTGCCAGCTCACCTGGTTGGGACGACGCTTCCGGCTACACCTTC.